This T cell receptor beta chain was sequenced for a study of long-term antiretroviral therapy in people with HIV (dated by TCRdb to the early 2020s). In terms of the full investigation: The earliest samples were collected roughly a decade before the 2015 WHO recommendation for immediate ART, at a time when ART was usually postponed until CD4 counts fell. This retrospective serial study examined whether starting ART and sustained HIV suppression were associated with changes in the composition and diversity of the TRB repertoire in peripheral blood. A total of some 210 cryopreserved PBMC samples were contributed to the cohort by 30 adults with confirmed HIV infection, with samples collected serially over a mean of approximately six years (range 1-12). Among the 25 to 30 participants with HIV, eleven were female. No cross-contamination during QIAcube processing was shown when test extractions of a monoclonal T-cell line were performed alongside about 30 polyclonal samples. What the work shows at the level of the full study, not this receptor alone: The samples were dated from about 2003 to 2018, and the ART regimens that were used may be less effective than current ART regimens. Owing to limited PBMC availability, only the TCR beta chain was sequenced, without alpha chain pairing. Starting ART was linked to a significant rise in TRB diversity, yet even after long-term ART the diversity remained significantly lower than in transplant donor controls. Because pre-ART samples had limited cell numbers, profiling was done on unsorted PBMC rather than on sorted CD4+ and CD8+ T cells. Inferences about post-ART repertoire changes were limited because no data were available on ART adherence, viral resistance or therapy changes. At every time point, the repertoire was dominated by expanded TRB clones first identified before ART initiation, although this dominance fluctuated and, in many PLHIV, declined after ART. Compared with controls, HIV repertoires had narrower CDR3 length ranges, and the network structure pointed to an antigen-experienced repertoire that shifted only slightly toward naive after ART.

Inclusion was restricted to participants for whom at least one PBMC sample before ART initiation and at least two post-ART samples were available. Treatment was received in the United States of America by all participants with HIV. Before DNA extraction, cryopreserved samples of roughly 0.85-11 million PBMC were thawed and then washed. At the time of the earliest PBMC sample, participants with HIV were aged between roughly 20 and 54 years. PBMC samples from each participant spanned 1-4 timepoints before ART initiation and 2-8 timepoints after ART initiation, with a median of 7 samples. Serial HIV viral load, CD4+ T-cell count, ART history and demographic data were obtained for every participant. Genomic DNA was extracted from unsorted PBMC with a Qiagen kit on a QIAcube, processed in batches of 12 samples. The immunoSEQ hsTCRB v3.0 assay was used at survey level resolution to sequence the TRB variable region. The targeted TRB sequencing depth was roughly 40,000-50,000 T-cell genomes per sample. TRB libraries were pooled and sequenced on an Illumina MiSeq using a v3 150-cycle kit. Processing in the source paper ran as follows. Repertoire analysis ran in R within a reproducible Nextflow workflow covering QC, data transformation and analysis. Custom analyses were implemented in LymphoSeq2, an R package for AIRR-Seq data exploration. After excluding a few samples that yielded fewer than 5000 total TRB sequences, some 180 HIV repertoires remained for analysis. Among the 170 to 200 retained HIV repertoires, more than 55 were collected before ART initiation and under 150 after ART initiation. Repertoires were downsampled to 5000 TRB nucleotide sequences, and summary statistics were averaged over 100 downsampling iterations. Only TRB sequences with CDR3 regions of at least seven amino acids were retained for analysis. A Shannon entropy-derived clonality score and the Gini coefficient were used to measure diversity. In the repertoire networks, any two of the top 5000 CDR3 amino acid sequences were connected whenever the two sequences differed by an edit distance of one. GLIPH2 predicted antigen specificity groups and MHC restriction for TRB CDR3 amino acid sequences. To flag known CMV, EBV, HIV or tissue antigen associations, CDR3 amino acid sequences were matched against VDJdb and McPAS-TCR. Pre-ART, post-ART and control groups were compared with Wilcoxon signed-rank tests and Holm-Bonferroni correction. What TCRdb holds here is the immuneACCESS table cut down to in-frame rearrangements. Part of the clones is not present; checked against another copy, under half of the missing clones reflect an unresolved V gene, and the others are unexplained. D and trimming come from the DNA, and the V and J calls and clone size come from that table. The sample profile shows around 13,000 clones; about 82% of them were found once. The top ten clones comprise 15% to 20% of the sample.

In the case of this clone: Its antigen is not yet known. Base qualities are missing; no much larger clone stands one base away.

This TCR derives from a woman between 40 and 50 years old with HIV. Material: unsorted PBMCs, obtained 1.8 years before starting antiretroviral therapy.

The bases are TGCGCCAGCCACCGGACAGCTAAAGACTACGAGCAGTACTTC. The encoded protein is CASHRTAKDYEQYF. Recombination linked TRBV5-1 to TRBJ2-7; D gene: possibly TRBD1, on 6 matching bases. Between the V and J ends, shortened by 7 bases and 3 bases respectively, the junction contains 17 bases. The CDR3 holds 14 amino acids from the cysteine to the phenylalanine. Just the 42-base CDR3 DNA is kept, in frame starting at base 1. The germline V gene encodes CDR1 SGHRS and CDR2 YFSETQ.